These 31 T cell receptor beta chains were all obtained from the same sample, sequenced in a study of technical replicates of blood from a handful of donors. Method: immunoSEQ multiplex PCR; TCRdb's copy keeps in-frame clones and lacks some. This table has roughly 80,000 clones, around 91% appearing once. The sequencing sample was made of T cells isolated from PBMCs. These receptors all come from a human donor in good health.

The table lists this clone with a count of one. The chain combines TRBV7-8 with TRBJ2-1, with 7 bases lining up with TRBD1. The germline V gene encodes CDR1 SGHVS and CDR2 FQNEAQ. The ends lost 5 bases at V and 0 bases at J; junction bases unmatched: 4. CDR3 length equals 15 residues. In nucleotides, the CDR3 is TGTGCCAGCAGCCCGACAGGGACCTCCTACAATGAGCAGTTCTTC. As protein: CASSPTGTSYNEQFF.

The count of this clone is one. The rearrangement joins TRBV27 to TRBJ2-3; D is possibly TRBD2 (6 bases). Germline V gene sequence: CDR1 MNHEY, CDR2 SMNVEV (reference sequence). This CDR3 contains 17 residues. V dropped 0 bases and J dropped 1 base, with 14 bases sitting between them. The CDR3 DNA reads TGTGCCAGCAGTTTATCATTAGCTAGCGAGGGCACAGATACGCAGTATTTT. Residues: CASSLSLASEGTDTQYF.

The chain combines TRBV5-1 with TRBJ1-1; maybe TRBD1 (5 bases). The ends were cut back, 4 bases at V and 5 bases at J, with 15 bases in the middle. CDR3 size: 14 residues. Germline assignment: CDR1 SGHRS and CDR2 YFSETQ. The CDR3 DNA follows: TGCGCCAGCAGCGGAGGGACGGGAGGGACTGAAGCTTTCTTT. This gives the protein CASSGGTGGTEAFF. Variable domain in full (rest from reference TRBV5-1 and TRBJ1-1): KAGVTQTPRYLIKTRGQQVTLSCSPISGHRSVSWYQQTPGQGLQFLFEYFSETQRNKGNFPGRFSGRQFSNSRSEMNVSTLELGDSALYLCASSGGTGGTEAFFGQGTRLTVV.

The chain combines TRBV6-6 with TRBJ2-1; 10 nucleotides align to TRBD2. There are 15 residues in the CDR3. CDR1 and CDR2 from the germline V gene are MNHNY and SVGAGI (reference sequence). Unmatched junction bases numbered 7, after V lost 2 bases and J lost 9 bases. Here the CDR3 reads CASSYNLAGEGEQFF. The CDR3 coding sequence is TGTGCCAGCAGTTACAACCTAGCGGGAGAGGGTGAGCAGTTCTTC.

The chain is built from TRBV7-2 and TRBJ2-3, with TRBD1 matching over 8 bases. Germline V gives CDR1 SGHTA, CDR2 FQGNSA. The CDR3 has 14 amino acids. Unmatched junction bases numbered 5, after V lost 5 bases and J lost 4 bases. This chain's CDR3 is CASSRGQEADTQYF. The CDR3 DNA follows: TGTGCCAGCAGCCGGGGACAGGAGGCAGATACGCAGTATTTT. The complete variable domain, with remaining parts taken from reference TRBV7-2 and TRBJ2-3, reads GAGVSQSPSNKVTEKGKDVELRCDPISGHTALYWYRQSLGQGLEFLIYFQGNSAPDKSGLPSDRFSAERTGGSVSTLTIQRTQQEDSAVYLCASSRGQEADTQYFGPGTRLTVL.

The V and J genes are TRBV11-3 and TRBJ2-1; possible D gene TRBD2, 6 bases. Germline CDR1 and CDR2: SGHNT and YENEEA. V was cut by 7 bases and J by 1 base, with 17 bases left in between. CDR3 size: 16 residues. The CDR3: CASIGYGRGSYNEQFF. The CDR3 nucleotides are TGTGCCAGCATCGGGTACGGGAGAGGGTCCTACAATGAGCAGTTCTTC.

The CDR3 loop reads CASGGQGFYTF. As DNA, the CDR3 is TGTGCCAGCGGGGGACAGGGCTTCTACACCTTC. The chain carries TRBV9 and TRBJ1-2; TRBD1 agrees at 9 bases. V trimming: 7 bases; J trimming: 10 bases; junction bases outside the gene matches: 5. Germline loops: CDR1 SGDLS, CDR2 YYNGEE. The CDR3 sequence is 11 residues long.

The chain joins TRBV9 to TRBJ1-1; possible D gene TRBD1, 5 bases. The germline V gene has CDR1 SGDLS and CDR2 YYNGEE. Trimming shortened V by 2 bases and J by 6 bases, and 14 bases separated the two germline ends. The CDR3 is 14 residues long. The CDR3 loop is CASSVISGSAEAFF. DNA of the CDR3: TGTGCCAGCAGCGTCATATCAGGGTCCGCTGAAGCTTTCTTT.

As concerns this clone: An end of the junction does not agree with germline; a read error may underlie this. The J gene is TRBJ2-7, the V gene TRBV2; TRBD2 matches 7 bases. CDR1 SNHLY and CDR2 FYNNEI come from the germline V gene. This CDR3 has 16 amino acids. This CDR3 is CASSVRLAVHSHEQYF. The CDR3, as DNA: TGTGCCAGCAGTGTCCGCCTAGCGGTACACTCCCACGAGCAGTACTTC.

Written as DNA, the CDR3 is TGCGCCAGCAGCTTGGTACCTAGAGGAAGGGAGCTGTTTTTT. Its translation is CASSLVPRGRELFF. The gene calls are TRBV5-1 and TRBJ2-2, with unresolved D. The germline gives CDR1 SGHRS, CDR2 YFSETQ. V was cut by 0 bases and J by 9 bases, with 12 bases left in between. There are 14 residues in the CDR3.

This rearrangement joins TRBV19 to TRBJ1-2, with D unclear. The germline V gene has CDR1 LNHDA and CDR2 SQIVND (reference sequence). The CDR3 contains 12 residues. V lost 7 bases to trimming and J lost 3 bases, with 9 bases between them. Here the CDR3 DNA reads TGTGCCAGTAAGCGGGGAGACTATGGCTACACCTTC. Its translation: CASKRGDYGYTF.

The chain carries TRBV30 and TRBJ2-3, with 7 bases aligning to TRBD2. The junction had 5 bases not matched to a gene; V was cut back by 1 base and J by 4 bases. CDR1 and CDR2 (germline): GTSNPN, SVGIG (reference sequence). The CDR3 totals 14 residues. CDR3 amino acids: CAWSELAVADTQYF. DNA of the CDR3: TGTGCCTGGAGTGAGCTAGCGGTGGCAGATACGCAGTATTTT.

The CDR3, as DNA: TGTGCCAGCAGCCAAGAGCCCGGCTCTGGAAACACCATATATTTT. It codes for CASSQEPGSGNTIYF. J is TRBJ1-3 and V is TRBV4-2; D is ambiguous. The CDR3 has 15 amino acids. Germline V CDR1 and CDR2: LGHNA, YNFKEQ. The V end was cut by 0 bases, the J end by 0 bases, with 6 bases between.

The chain has TRBV6-5 and TRBJ2-3; 11 nucleotides align to TRBD2. J gave up 6 bases and V 2 bases, and 7 bases lay outside the gene matches. The CDR3 extends over 16 amino acids. Germline values: CDR1 MNHEY, CDR2 SVGAGI. The CDR3 sequence is CASSYLYSGRADTQYF. CDR3 nucleotides: TGTGCCAGCAGTTACCTTTATAGCGGGAGGGCCGATACGCAGTATTTT.

V usage is TRBV6-4 and J usage is TRBJ1-2; possible D gene TRBD1, 5 bases. The CDR3 is 13 residues long. V lost 2 bases to trimming and J lost 6 bases, with 10 bases between them. Germline values: CDR1 MRHNA, CDR2 SNTAGT. The CDR3 is CASSDPGVDGYTF. CDR3 coding DNA: TGTGCCAGCAGTGACCCGGGGGTCGATGGCTACACCTTC.

This rearrangement joins TRBV5-6 to TRBJ2-3, with D possibly TRBD2 on 6 matching bases. The germline CDR1 and CDR2 sequences are SGHDT and YYEEEE. The CDR3 consists of 11 residues. V was cut by 4 bases and J by 6 bases, with 6 bases left in between. The CDR3 reads CASSAGDTQYF. The CDR3 bases are TGTGCCAGCAGCGCGGGGGATACGCAGTATTTT.

The genes are TRBV7-3 and TRBJ2-1, with TRBD2 matching 8 bases. The CDR3 covers 14 residues. Losses at the gene ends were 2 bases for V and 7 bases for J; bases not matched to a gene: 4. Germline V gene sequence: CDR1 SGHTA, CDR2 FQGTGA. The CDR3 loop is CASSLSGTRNEQFF. CDR3 DNA: TGTGCCAGCAGCTTATCCGGGACTAGGAATGAGCAGTTCTTC.

The V gene is TRBV20-1, the J gene TRBJ2-1; no definite D call. Germline V CDR1 and CDR2: DFQATT, SNEGSKA (reference sequence). V dropped 7 bases and J dropped 8 bases, with 12 bases sitting between them. The CDR3 has 11 amino acids. The CDR3 nucleotides are TGCAGTGTCAACACCTTTTATGAGCAGTTCTTC. It is translated as CSVNTFYEQFF.

CDR3 amino acids: CAWSSGGRYEQYF. The CDR3 coding sequence is TGTGCCTGGAGTAGCGGGGGACGGTACGAGCAGTACTTC. This chain links TRBV30 with TRBJ2-7, with 8 bases fitting TRBD2. The CDR3 has 13 residues. Germline CDR1 and CDR2: GTSNPN and SVGIG (reference sequence). J lost 4 bases, V lost 2 bases, and 4 bases had no gene match.

This chain joins TRBV28 and TRBJ2-3, with 13 bases identical to TRBD2. Per germline, CDR1 MDHEN and CDR2 SYDVKM. The CDR3 has 16 residues. V was pared by 6 bases and J by 3 bases, with 6 bases of the junction left unmatched. The CDR3: CASSKLAGGPTDTQYF. CDR3 bases: TGTGCCAGCAGCAAACTAGCGGGAGGGCCTACAGATACGCAGTATTTT. Full variable domain (missing parts from reference TRBV28 and TRBJ2-3): DVKVTQSSRYLVKRTGEKVFLECVQDMDHENMFWYRQDPGLGLRLIYFSYDVKMKEKGDIPEGYSVSREKKERFSLILESASTNQTSMYLCASSKLAGGPTDTQYFGPGTRLTVL.

The CDR3 protein is CASSQTLTNEQFF. The CDR3 DNA reads as TGCGCCAGCAGCCAGACACTTACCAATGAGCAGTTCTTC. The chain employs TRBV4-1 and TRBJ2-1; D gene unclear. CDR3 length: 13 residues. CDR1 and CDR2 from the germline V gene are MGHRA and YSYEKL. Trimming took off 3 bases at V and 6 bases at J, with 9 bases between the two ends.

The chain has TRBV29-1 and TRBJ1-3, with 7 bases fitting TRBD1. Germline values: CDR1 SQVTM, CDR2 ANQGSEA. CDR3 length equals 12 residues. J was trimmed by 2 bases and V by 5 bases; bases with no gene match: 0. DNA for the CDR3: TGCAGCGTTACAGGGGCTGGAAACACCATATATTTT. This codes for CSVTGAGNTIYF.

This clone was observed a handful of times. The same CDR3 arises from other DNA sequences in this sample as well. The chain employs TRBV9 and TRBJ1-1; D remains unclear. From germline, CDR1 is SGDLS and CDR2 YYNGEE. The V end lost 0 bases, the J end lost 0 bases, and 9 bases lay between the germline ends. This CDR3 region has 15 residues. CDR3 nucleotide sequence: TGTGCCAGCAGCGTAGGGCACCGCATGAACACTGAAGCTTTCTTT. It codes for CASSVGHRMNTEAFF.

The rearrangement joins TRBV15 to TRBJ2-1; D gene ambiguous. The CDR3 is 15 residues long. Germline CDR1 is LNHNV and CDR2 is YYDKDF (reference sequence). The V and J ends lost 1 base and 0 bases respectively, with 7 bases between them. The CDR3 here is CATSRGGPSYNEQFF. Written as DNA, the CDR3 is TGTGCCACCAGCAGAGGAGGTCCCTCCTACAATGAGCAGTTCTTC.

The chain recombines TRBV6-5 with TRBJ1-5; D unresolved. Germline V gene lookup returns CDR1 MNHEY and CDR2 SVGAGI. This CDR3 is 13 amino acids long. V was pared by 7 bases and J by 5 bases, with 12 bases between. CDR3: CASTRGPHQPQHF. The CDR3 region has the DNA TGTGCCAGCACTCGGGGTCCCCATCAGCCCCAGCATTTT.

This clone was seen more than once but under ten times. The chain joins TRBV18 to TRBJ1-1; no reliable D call. The V end was cut by 0 bases, the J end by 5 bases, with 10 bases between. This CDR3 is 14 amino acids long. CDR1 is KGHSH and CDR2 is LQKENI in the germline V gene. The CDR3 is CASSPPDLRTEAFF. CDR3 nucleotide sequence: TGTGCCAGCTCACCACCCGACTTACGGACTGAAGCTTTCTTT.

The chain is built from TRBV19 and TRBJ2-7; perhaps TRBD2 as D (6 bases). The V and J ends lost 5 bases and 9 bases respectively, with 20 bases between them. CDR1 is LNHDA and CDR2 is SQIVND in the germline V gene (reference sequence). The length of the CDR3 is 14 residues. As DNA, the CDR3 is TGTGCCAGTAGTCAAAGAACGGGGGAGTCGGGGCAGTACTTC. It is translated as CASSQRTGESGQYF. Drawing the rest from reference TRBV19 and TRBJ2-7, the complete variable domain is DGGITQSPKYLFRKEGQNVTLSCEQNLNHDAMYWYRQDPGQGLRLIYYSQIVNDFQKGDIAEGYSVSREKKESFPLTVTSAQKNPTAFYLCASSQRTGESGQYFGPGTRLTVT.

The V and J genes are TRBV15 and TRBJ1-5, with TRBD1 matching over 8 bases. CDR1 LNHNV and CDR2 YYDKDF come from the germline V gene (reference sequence). After removal of 3 bases from V and 4 bases from J, the junction contained 17 bases not matched to a gene. The CDR3 loop spans 19 amino acids. Written as DNA, the CDR3 is TGTGCCACCAGCAGTGGACAGGGTCTGAGTTTGTCGAGAAATCAGCCCCAGCATTTT. Translation gives CATSSGQGLSLSRNQPQHF.

V gene TRBV11-1 combines with J gene TRBJ2-7; D ambiguous. This CDR3 has 13 residues. From germline, CDR1 is SGHAT and CDR2 FQDESV (reference sequence). V was shortened by 2 bases and J by 3 bases, with 8 bases between the two germline ends. Here the CDR3 DNA reads TGTGCCAGCAGCTTACTTATACACTACGAGCAGTACTTC. Residues: CASSLLIHYEQYF.

V is TRBV28 and J is TRBJ1-2; D call uncertain. CDR1 is MDHEN and CDR2 is SYDVKM in the germline V gene. Trimming removed 2 bases from V and 10 bases from J, with 14 bases in between. There are 13 residues in the CDR3. CDR3 protein: CASSLRGTLFYTF. Written as DNA, the CDR3 is TGTGCCAGCAGTTTACGGGGAACCCTTTTCTACACCTTC.

CDR3: CAISTPDSGAPYEQYF. In DNA, the CDR3 is TGTGCCATCAGCACCCCTGATAGCGGGGCTCCCTACGAGCAGTACTTC. This chain links TRBV10-3 with TRBJ2-7, with 8 positions matching TRBD2. The ends lost 6 bases at V and 2 bases at J; junction bases unmatched: 12. The CDR3 consists of 16 residues. Germline lookup yields CDR1 ENHRY and CDR2 SYGVKD.